This entry lists 18 T cell receptor beta chains sequenced from one sample in a study of CD8 T cells in Susac syndrome. After extraction with the RNeasy kit, roughly 0.45 to 1 ug of the RNA was reverse transcribed using random hexamers. Each CDR3 protein is one row after TCRdb ran MiXCR on the immunoSEQ multiplex PCR reads. The sample records 84,000 or so distinct CDR3 sequences, about 94% being singletons. Source material: CD8+ T cells from PBMCs. The receptor set was obtained from a human donor with Susac syndrome.

This clonotype was seen a few times. The V gene is TRBV29-1, the J gene TRBJ2-7; no clear D. Trimming pared 3 bases from V and 4 bases from J, leaving 10 bases between. The length of the CDR3 is 12 residues. CDR1 is SQVTM and CDR2 is ANQGSEA in the germline V gene. The CDR3 region has the DNA TGCAGCGTTGAGCTGGGATCGTACGAGCAGTACTTC. It translates to CSVELGSYEQYF.

The V gene is TRBV3-1, the J gene TRBJ2-5; possible D gene TRBD2, 5 bases. Looked up from germline, CDR1 is LGHDT and CDR2 is YNNKEL (reference sequence). Trimming removed 0 bases from V and 2 bases from J, with 10 bases in between. CDR3 length: 15 residues. The CDR3 DNA reads as TGTGCCAGCAGCCAAGATGAGGACTCTCAAGAGACCCAGTACTTC. It codes for CASSQDEDSQETQYF.

V and J are TRBV27 and TRBJ2-5; tentatively, D is TRBD1 (6 bases). Trimming shortened V by 6 bases and J by 3 bases, and 14 bases separated the two germline ends. The CDR3 consists of 14 residues. Germline V gene data show CDR1 as MNHEY and CDR2 as SMNVEV (reference sequence). The CDR3 loop is CASRADRLEETQYF. The CDR3 DNA sequence: TGTGCCAGCAGAGCCGACAGGCTCGAAGAGACCCAGTACTTC.

The chain combines TRBV4-3 with TRBJ2-1; D unresolved. CDR3 size: 15 residues. CDR1 and CDR2 (germline): LGHNA, YSLEER. V lost 1 base and J 4 bases, leaving 11 bases between the germline ends. CDR3 residues: CASSQAIEAYNEQFF. CDR3 sequence (DNA): TGCGCCAGCAGCCAAGCTATTGAGGCTTACAATGAGCAGTTCTTC.

The chain recombines TRBV7-9 with TRBJ1-1; D remains unclear. This CDR3 has 17 residues. Germline assignment: CDR1 SEHNR and CDR2 FQNEAQ (reference sequence). Trimming pared 8 bases from V and 2 bases from J, leaving 24 bases between. This CDR3 reads CASLAWERMGINTEAFF. CDR3 coding DNA: TGTGCCAGCCTAGCTTGGGAACGGATGGGTATCAACACTGAAGCTTTCTTT.

DNA for the CDR3: TGCAGTGCTAGAGAGGACTGGGCCAAGGAGCAGTTCTTC. As protein: CSAREDWAKEQFF. This chain uses TRBV20-1 with TRBJ2-1, with D perhaps TRBD2 (5 bases). V lost 0 bases and J 10 bases, leaving 13 bases between the germline ends. The CDR3 is made up of 13 amino acids. Per germline, CDR1 DFQATT and CDR2 SNEGSKA (reference sequence).

The chain links TRBV30 to TRBJ1-2; D is unresolved. The CDR3 totals 13 residues. Trimming took off 3 bases at V and 3 bases at J, with 11 bases between the two ends. CDR1 and CDR2 (germline): GTSNPN, SVGIG (reference sequence). CDR3: CAWSLVEYYGYTF. The CDR3 DNA reads as TGTGCCTGGAGCCTAGTGGAGTACTATGGCTACACCTTC.

The chain combines TRBV5-6 with TRBJ2-4; D not resolved. In germline, CDR1 is SGHDT, CDR2 YYEEEE. The CDR3 runs to 14 residues. Trimming removed 5 bases at V and 1 base at J, with 10 bases between. The CDR3 here is CASSSGRAKNIQYF. Written as DNA, the CDR3 is TGTGCCAGCAGTTCCGGAAGGGCCAAAAACATTCAGTACTTC. The whole variable domain, filled in from reference TRBV5-6 and TRBJ2-4, reads DAGVTQSPTHLIKTRGQQVTLRCSPKSGHDTVSWYQQALGQGPQFIFQYYEEEERQRGNFPDRFSGHQFPNYSSELNVNALLLGDSALYLCASSSGRAKNIQYFGAGTRLSVL.

V and J are TRBV14 and TRBJ2-7; D gene ambiguous. The germline V gene encodes CDR1 SGHDN and CDR2 FVKESK. The CDR3 is 13 residues long. V was pared by 1 base and J by 4 bases, with 8 bases between. The CDR3 sequence is CASSQVVGYEQYF. Here the CDR3 DNA reads TGTGCCAGCAGCCAAGTGGTCGGTTACGAGCAGTACTTC.

This clonotype was counted a single time. This chain connects TRBV30 to TRBJ2-7; D remains unclear. Between the trimmed V and J ends, which lost 0 bases and 5 bases, there was a span of 8 bases. The germline CDR1 and CDR2 sequences are GTSNPN and SVGIG (reference sequence). The CDR3 has 12 amino acids. The chain's CDR3 is CAWSVLRNEQYF. DNA of the CDR3: TGTGCCTGGAGTGTTCTCAGGAACGAGCAGTACTTC. The whole variable domain, filled in from reference TRBV30 and TRBJ2-7, reads SQTIHQWPATLVQPVGSPLSLECTVEGTSNPNLYWYRQAAGRGLQLLFYSVGIGQISSEVPQNLSASRPQDRQFILSSKKLLLSDSGFYLCAWSVLRNEQYFGPGTRLTVT.

The V gene is TRBV7-9, the J gene TRBJ1-1, with TRBD1 matching over 9 bases. Germline assignment: CDR1 SEHNR and CDR2 FQNEAQ (reference sequence). Trimming took 4 bases from V and 4 from J; bases not matched to a gene: 4. The CDR3 consists of 14 residues. The CDR3 reads CASSSGTGFTEAFF. In nucleotides, the CDR3 is TGTGCCAGCAGCTCCGGGACAGGGTTCACTGAAGCTTTCTTT. The full variable domain, its missing parts supplied by reference TRBV7-9 and TRBJ1-1, is DTGVSQNPRHKITKRGQNVTFRCDPISEHNRLYWYRQTLGQGPEFLTYFQNEAQLEKSRLLSDRFSAERPKGSFSTLEIQRTEQGDSAMYLCASSSGTGFTEAFFGQGTRLTVV.

The J gene is TRBJ2-1, the V gene TRBV12-3 or TRBV12-4, with no clear D. The CDR3 loop spans 13 amino acids. Trimming took 5 bases from V and 6 from J, leaving 11 bases between them. In DNA form, the CDR3 reads TGTGCCAGCAGTCCCACCCTGGTCAATGAGCAGTTCTTC. This codes for CASSPTLVNEQFF.

V usage is TRBV5-1 and J usage is TRBJ1-6; D gene unclear. Trimming left V 4 bases short and J 8 bases short, with 16 bases between. Germline-derived CDR1 and CDR2 are SGHRS and YFSETQ. The CDR3 covers 15 residues. CDR3 protein: CASSPQPVADSPLHF. DNA for the CDR3: TGCGCCAGCAGCCCTCAGCCAGTCGCGGATTCACCCCTCCACTTT. Complete variable domain (other parts from reference TRBV5-1 and TRBJ1-6): KAGVTQTPRYLIKTRGQQVTLSCSPISGHRSVSWYQQTPGQGLQFLFEYFSETQRNKGNFPGRFSGRQFSNSRSEMNVSTLELGDSALYLCASSPQPVADSPLHFGNGTRLTVT.

CDR3 in DNA: TGTGCCAGCAGCGACATAGCGGAGAGCTACAATGAGCAGTTCTTC. Translation: CASSDIAESYNEQFF. The V and J genes are TRBV6-4 and TRBJ2-1, with D tentatively TRBD2 (6 bases). Trimming shortened V by 6 bases and J by 3 bases, and 15 bases separated the two germline ends. Germline values: CDR1 MRHNA, CDR2 SNTAGT. This CDR3 is 15 amino acids long.

The rearrangement uses TRBV12-3 or TRBV12-4 and TRBJ1-5, with D possibly TRBD1 on 5 matching bases. The V and J ends lost 7 bases and 4 bases respectively, with 14 bases between them. The CDR3 has 14 residues. The CDR3 sequence: CASTRGDGNQPQHF. CDR3 coding DNA: TGTGCCAGCACCAGAGGGGACGGTAATCAGCCCCAGCATTTT.

V and J are TRBV6-5 and TRBJ2-2, with TRBD1 identical over 9 bases. The junction had 5 bases not matched to a gene; V was cut back by 1 base and J by 5 bases. The CDR3 runs to 16 residues. The germline V gene encodes CDR1 MNHEY and CDR2 SVGAGI. The CDR3 DNA reads as TGTGCCAGCAGTTACTTTGGGACAGGGATGACCGGGGAGCTGTTTTTT. It translates to CASSYFGTGMTGELFF.

V and J are TRBV4-3 and TRBJ2-5; 10 bases are shared with TRBD1. After removal of 4 bases from V and 9 bases from J, the junction contained 11 bases not matched to a gene. This CDR3 is built from 15 residues. Looked up from germline, CDR1 is LGHNA and CDR2 is YSLEER. The DNA of the CDR3 is TGCGCCAGCAGCCCCTGGAGGACAGGGGGGGTGGCCCAGTACTTC. Translation: CASSPWRTGGVAQYF.

The CDR3 sequence is CASSKGDFGANVLTF. In nucleotides, the CDR3 is TGTGCCAGCAGCAAAGGGGATTTCGGGGCCAACGTCCTGACTTTC. The rearrangement uses TRBV14 and TRBJ2-6; D perhaps matches TRBD1 (5 bases). V dropped 5 bases and J dropped 4 bases, with 12 bases sitting between them. The length of the CDR3 is 15 residues. Per germline, CDR1 SGHDN and CDR2 FVKESK.